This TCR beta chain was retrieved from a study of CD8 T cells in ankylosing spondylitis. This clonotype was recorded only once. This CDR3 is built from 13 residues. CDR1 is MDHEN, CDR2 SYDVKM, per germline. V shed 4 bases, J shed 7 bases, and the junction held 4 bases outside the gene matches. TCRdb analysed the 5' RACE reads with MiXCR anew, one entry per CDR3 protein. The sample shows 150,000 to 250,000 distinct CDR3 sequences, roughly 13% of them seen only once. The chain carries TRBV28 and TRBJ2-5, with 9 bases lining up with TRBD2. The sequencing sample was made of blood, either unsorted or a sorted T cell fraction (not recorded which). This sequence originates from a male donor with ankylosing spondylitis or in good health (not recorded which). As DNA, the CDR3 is TGTGCCAGCAGTTCTGGCGGGGGGGGGACCCAGTACTTC. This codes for CASSSGGGGTQYF.